This TCR beta chain came from a study of OX40 agonist ivuxolimab in advanced cancers. In the study overall: Ivuxolimab was an agonistic, fully human IgG2 monoclonal antibody directed against OX40 (CD134), a costimulatory receptor. Intravenous ivuxolimab was administered to patients every 2 weeks at six dose levels: 0.01, 0.1, 0.3, 1.5, 3 and 10 mg/kg. Of the 50 to 55 dose-escalation patients, hepatocellular carcinoma was present in about 20, melanoma in roughly 15, renal cell carcinoma in 9 and head and neck cancer in 9. A male proportion of approximately 83% and a mean age of approximately 61 years, ranging from 23 to 79, were recorded for the dose-escalation cohort. Patients were allowed to have had prior anti-PD-1, anti-PD-L1 or anti-CTLA-4 therapy, and 30% to 50% of the dose-escalation patients had previously received checkpoint inhibitors. Three dose-escalation patients achieved partial responses, one with hepatocellular carcinoma and two with cutaneous melanoma. The purpose of peripheral TCRbeta sequencing was to test whether ivuxolimab changed TCR sequence diversity and led to clonal T-cell expansion. The paper describes the monotherapy dose-escalation part (N of about 57 patients) of the phase I trial of ivuxolimab. The research as a whole found: The antigen specificity of the clonally expanded peripheral T cells was not determined. At doses of 0.1 to 3.0 mg/kg, clonal expansion of both CD4+ and CD8+ blood T cells was observed from baseline to week 6. Low levels of normalized T-cell clonal expansion were also seen in some patients who did not respond. After ivuxolimab, expanded clones were on average more numerous among CD8+ T cells than among CD4+ T cells. Partial responders in the 0.1-3.0 mg/kg groups had among the lowest normalized peripheral clonal expansion, especially among CD8+ T cells.

This clone appeared a single time. Its antigen is still unknown. No clone much larger than this one lies a single base away; base qualities are absent. To sequence the TCRbeta CDR3 region, genomic DNA was isolated from the sorted cells. The immunoSEQ Assay was used for sequencing of TCRbeta CDR3 regions. The clones in this table, taken by TCRdb from immuneACCESS, are in-frame only. Not every clone is retained; where verified, under half of the shortfall comes from an unresolved V gene, and the cause of the rest is unknown. Within this sample are some 45,000 clones, with roughly 82% of them counted one time only. Approximately 2.5% of the sample lies in the top ten. The trial excluded patients who had a history of autoimmune disease or were on systemic immunosuppression. Peripheral blood for TCR sequencing was drawn from every dose cohort at baseline, at cycle 4 day 1 and at cycle 7 day 1. Samples came from an open-label, multicenter, first-in-human phase I dose-escalation trial of ivuxolimab. The trial enrolled adults with locally advanced or metastatic head and neck squamous cell, hepatocellular, melanoma or renal cell carcinoma. CD4+ and CD8+ T cells were sorted separately from peripheral blood before TCR sequencing.

The CDR3 holds 13 amino acids from the cysteine to the phenylalanine. Just the 39-base CDR3 DNA is kept, in frame starting at base 1. The germline ends are 8 bases apart after V is trimmed by 5 bases and J by 1 base. The germline V gene supplies CDR1 KGHSH and CDR2 LQKENI. The TCR sequence derives from an adult with an advanced solid tumor such as melanoma, head and neck, liver or kidney cancer. The rearranged segments are TRBV18 and TRBJ1-1, with the D gene call left open. The input for sequencing was CD4+ or CD8+ T cells sorted from blood, taken in a trial of the OX40 agonist ivuxolimab. At the DNA level, the sequence is TGTGCCAGCTCAACCCAGGAGAACACTGAAGCTTTCTTT. Its product reads: CASSTQENTEAFF.